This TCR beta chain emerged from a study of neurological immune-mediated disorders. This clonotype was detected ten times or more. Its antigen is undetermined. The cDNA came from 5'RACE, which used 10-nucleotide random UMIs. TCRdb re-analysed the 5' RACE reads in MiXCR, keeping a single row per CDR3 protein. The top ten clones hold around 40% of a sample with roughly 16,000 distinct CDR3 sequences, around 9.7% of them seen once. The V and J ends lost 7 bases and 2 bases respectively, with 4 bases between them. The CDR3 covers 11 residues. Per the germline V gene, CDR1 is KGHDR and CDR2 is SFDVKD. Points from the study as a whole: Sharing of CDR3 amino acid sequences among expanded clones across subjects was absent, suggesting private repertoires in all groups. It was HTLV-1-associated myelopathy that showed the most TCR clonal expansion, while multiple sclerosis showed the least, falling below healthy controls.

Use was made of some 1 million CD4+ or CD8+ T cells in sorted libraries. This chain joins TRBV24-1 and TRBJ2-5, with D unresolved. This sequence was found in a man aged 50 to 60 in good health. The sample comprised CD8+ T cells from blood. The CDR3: CATSLQETQYF. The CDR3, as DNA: TGTGCCACCAGCCTACAAGAGACCCAGTACTTC.